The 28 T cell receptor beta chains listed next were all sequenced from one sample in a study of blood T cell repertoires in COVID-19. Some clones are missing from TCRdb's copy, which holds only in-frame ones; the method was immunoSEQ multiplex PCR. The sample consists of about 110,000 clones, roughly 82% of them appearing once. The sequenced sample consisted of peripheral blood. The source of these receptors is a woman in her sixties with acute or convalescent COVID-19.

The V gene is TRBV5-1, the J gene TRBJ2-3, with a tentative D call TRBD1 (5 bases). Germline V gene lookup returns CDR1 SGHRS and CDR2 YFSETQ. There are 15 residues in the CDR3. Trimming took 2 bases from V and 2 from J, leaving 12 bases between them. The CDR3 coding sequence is TGCGCCAGCAGCTTCACAGGTGAGGACACAGATACGCAGTATTTT. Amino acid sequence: CASSFTGEDTDTQYF.

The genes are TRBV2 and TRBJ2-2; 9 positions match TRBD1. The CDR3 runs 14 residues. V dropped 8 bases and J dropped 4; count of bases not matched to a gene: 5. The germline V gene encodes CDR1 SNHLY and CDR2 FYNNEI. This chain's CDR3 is CASGGQGPTGELFF. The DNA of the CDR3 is TGTGCCAGCGGGGGACAGGGACCCACCGGGGAGCTGTTTTTT.

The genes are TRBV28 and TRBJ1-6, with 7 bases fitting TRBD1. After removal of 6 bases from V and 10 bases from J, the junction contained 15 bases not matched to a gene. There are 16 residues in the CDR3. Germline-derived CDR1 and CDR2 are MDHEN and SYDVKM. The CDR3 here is CASSLATGQYSSPLHF. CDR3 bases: TGTGCCAGCAGCCTCGCGACGGGACAGTACTCCTCACCCCTCCACTTT.

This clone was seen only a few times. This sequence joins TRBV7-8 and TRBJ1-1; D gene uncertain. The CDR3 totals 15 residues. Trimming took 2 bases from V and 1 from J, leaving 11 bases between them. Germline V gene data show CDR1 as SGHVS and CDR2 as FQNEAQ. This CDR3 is CASSLLAATNTEAFF. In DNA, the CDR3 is TGTGCCAGCAGCTTACTGGCAGCGACGAACACTGAAGCTTTCTTT.

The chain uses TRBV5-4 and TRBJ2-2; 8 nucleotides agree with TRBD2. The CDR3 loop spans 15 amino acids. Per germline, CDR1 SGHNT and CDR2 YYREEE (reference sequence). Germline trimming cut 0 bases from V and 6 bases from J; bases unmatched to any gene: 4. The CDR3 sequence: CASSLEVGGAGELFF. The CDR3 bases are TGTGCCAGCAGCTTGGAAGTCGGGGGGGCCGGGGAGCTGTTTTTT.

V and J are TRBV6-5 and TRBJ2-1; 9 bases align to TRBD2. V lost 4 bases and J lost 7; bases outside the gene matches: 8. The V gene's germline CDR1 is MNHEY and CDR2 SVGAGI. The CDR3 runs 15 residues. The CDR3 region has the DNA TGTGCCAGCAGTTTACCGCGCGGGGGGGTAAATGAGCAGTTCTTC. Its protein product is CASSLPRGGVNEQFF.

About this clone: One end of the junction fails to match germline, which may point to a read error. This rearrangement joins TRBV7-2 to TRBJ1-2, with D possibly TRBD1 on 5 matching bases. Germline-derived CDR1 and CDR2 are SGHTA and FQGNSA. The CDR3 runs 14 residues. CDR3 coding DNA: TGTGCCAGCAGTCCCCCGGGAGGGGAGTATGGCCACACCTTC. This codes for CASSPPGGEYGHTF.

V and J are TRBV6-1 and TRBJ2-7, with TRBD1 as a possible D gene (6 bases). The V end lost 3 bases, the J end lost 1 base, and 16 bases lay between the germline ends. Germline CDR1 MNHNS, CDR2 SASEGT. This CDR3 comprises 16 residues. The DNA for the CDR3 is TGTGCCAGCAGTGATTTCCAGGGGAGAGGGTCCTACGAGCAGTACTTC. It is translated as CASSDFQGRGSYEQYF.

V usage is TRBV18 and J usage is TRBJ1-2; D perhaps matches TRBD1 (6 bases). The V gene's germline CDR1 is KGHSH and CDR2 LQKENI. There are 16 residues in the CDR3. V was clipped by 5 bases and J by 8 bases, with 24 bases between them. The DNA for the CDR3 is TGTGCCAGCTCAGAAGACAGGAAGGAGGATTTGTGGGGCTACACCTTC. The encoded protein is CASSEDRKEDLWGYTF.

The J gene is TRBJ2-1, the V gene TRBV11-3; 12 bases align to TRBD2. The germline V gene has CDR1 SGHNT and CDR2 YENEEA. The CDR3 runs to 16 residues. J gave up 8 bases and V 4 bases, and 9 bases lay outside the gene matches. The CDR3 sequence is CASSSSTSGGGYEQFF. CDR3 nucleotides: TGTGCCAGCAGCTCCTCGACTAGCGGGGGTGGATATGAGCAGTTCTTC.

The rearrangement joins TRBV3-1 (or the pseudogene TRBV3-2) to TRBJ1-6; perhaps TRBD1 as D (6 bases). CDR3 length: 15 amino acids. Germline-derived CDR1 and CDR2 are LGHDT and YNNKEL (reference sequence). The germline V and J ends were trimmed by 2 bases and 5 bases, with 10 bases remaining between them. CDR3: CASSQSGTHNSPLHF. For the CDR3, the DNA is TGTGCCAGCAGCCAATCCGGGACACATAATTCACCCCTCCACTTT.

Here the CDR3 reads CASSYGTANTEAFF. CDR3 in DNA: TGTGCCAGCAGTTACGGGACAGCGAACACTGAAGCTTTCTTT. The chain couples TRBV6-6 to TRBJ1-1; the match to TRBD1 covers 7 bases. Germline V CDR1 and CDR2: MNHNY, SVGAGI (reference sequence). The CDR3 sequence is 14 residues long. V dropped 2 bases and J dropped 1; count of bases not matched to a gene: 1.

The CDR3 loop is CASSEALPQGGAGYTF. The CDR3 DNA follows: TGTGCCAGCAGTGAAGCGCTTCCGCAGGGAGGCGCTGGCTACACCTTC. The chain joins TRBV2 to TRBJ1-2; D may be TRBD1 (5 bases). The germline CDR1 and CDR2 sequences are SNHLY and FYNNEI. The V and J ends lost 0 bases and 7 bases respectively, with 18 bases between them. This CDR3 has 16 residues.

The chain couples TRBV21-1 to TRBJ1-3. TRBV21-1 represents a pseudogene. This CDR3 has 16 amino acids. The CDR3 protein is CASSKDADFSGNTIYF. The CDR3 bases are TGTGCCAGCAGCAAAGATGCGGATTTCTCTGGAAACACCATATATTTT.

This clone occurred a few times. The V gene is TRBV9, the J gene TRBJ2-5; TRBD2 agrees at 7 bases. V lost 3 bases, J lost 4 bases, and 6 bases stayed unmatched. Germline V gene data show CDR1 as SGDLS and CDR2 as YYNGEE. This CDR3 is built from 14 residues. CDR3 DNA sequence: TGTGCCAGCAGCGGGGGACTACGGGGAGAGACCCAGTACTTC. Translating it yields CASSGGLRGETQYF.

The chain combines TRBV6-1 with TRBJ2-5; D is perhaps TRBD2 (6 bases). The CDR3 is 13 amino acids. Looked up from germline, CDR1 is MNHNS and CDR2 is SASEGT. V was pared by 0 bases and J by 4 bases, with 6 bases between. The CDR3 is CASSEARGETQYF. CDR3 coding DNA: TGTGCCAGCAGTGAAGCGCGGGGAGAGACCCAGTACTTC.

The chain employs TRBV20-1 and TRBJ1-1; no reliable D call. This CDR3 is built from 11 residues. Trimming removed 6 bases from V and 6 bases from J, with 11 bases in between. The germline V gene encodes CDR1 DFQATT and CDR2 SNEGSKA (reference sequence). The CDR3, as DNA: TGCAGTGCCCCGAGGAGGTCTGAAGCTTTCTTT. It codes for CSAPRRSEAFF.

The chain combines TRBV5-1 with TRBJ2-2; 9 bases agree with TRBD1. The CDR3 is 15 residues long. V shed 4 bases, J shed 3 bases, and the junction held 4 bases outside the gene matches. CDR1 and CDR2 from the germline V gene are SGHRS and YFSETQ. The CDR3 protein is CASSVGTGYTGELFF. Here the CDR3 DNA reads TGCGCCAGCAGCGTCGGGACAGGGTACACCGGGGAGCTGTTTTTT.

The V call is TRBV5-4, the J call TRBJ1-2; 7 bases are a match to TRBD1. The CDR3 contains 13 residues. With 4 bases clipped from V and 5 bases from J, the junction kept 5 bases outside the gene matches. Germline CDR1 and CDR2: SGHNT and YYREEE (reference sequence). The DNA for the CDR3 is TGTGCCAGCAGCCGGGACAGCGAATATGGCTACACCTTC. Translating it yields CASSRDSEYGYTF.

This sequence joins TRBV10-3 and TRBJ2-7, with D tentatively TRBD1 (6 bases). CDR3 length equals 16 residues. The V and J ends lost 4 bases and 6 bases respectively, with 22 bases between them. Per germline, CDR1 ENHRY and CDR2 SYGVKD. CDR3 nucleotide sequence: TGTGCCATCAGTGTAGGTGTACAGGGCCAGGACTCCGAGCAGTACTTC. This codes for CAISVGVQGQDSEQYF.

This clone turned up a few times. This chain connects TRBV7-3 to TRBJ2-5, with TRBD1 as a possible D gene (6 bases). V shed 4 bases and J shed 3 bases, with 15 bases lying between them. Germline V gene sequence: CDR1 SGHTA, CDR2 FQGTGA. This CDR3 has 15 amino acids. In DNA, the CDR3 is TGTGCCAGCAGCTCGACAGGCGCGGATGAAGAGACCCAGTACTTC. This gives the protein CASSSTGADEETQYF. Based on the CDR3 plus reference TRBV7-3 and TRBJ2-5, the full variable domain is GAGVSQTPSNKVTEKGKYVELRCDPISGHTALYWYRQSLGQGPEFLIYFQGTGAADDSGLPNDRFFAVRPEGSVSTLKIQRTERGDSAVYLCASSSTGADEETQYFGPGTRLLVL.

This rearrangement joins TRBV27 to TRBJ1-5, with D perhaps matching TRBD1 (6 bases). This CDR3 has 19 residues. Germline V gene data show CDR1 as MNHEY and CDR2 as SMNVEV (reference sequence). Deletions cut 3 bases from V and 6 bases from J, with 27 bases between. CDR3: CASSLTRTSGVRGGQPQHF. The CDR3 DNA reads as TGTGCCAGCAGTTTGACTCGCACCTCAGGGGTCCGGGGCGGTCAGCCCCAGCATTTT.

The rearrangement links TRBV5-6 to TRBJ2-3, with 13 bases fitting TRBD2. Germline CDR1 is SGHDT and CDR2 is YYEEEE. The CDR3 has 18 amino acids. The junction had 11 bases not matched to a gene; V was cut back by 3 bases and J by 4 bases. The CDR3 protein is CASSSQLGLAGNADTQYF. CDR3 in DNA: TGTGCCAGCAGCTCGCAGTTGGGACTAGCGGGGAATGCAGATACGCAGTATTTT.

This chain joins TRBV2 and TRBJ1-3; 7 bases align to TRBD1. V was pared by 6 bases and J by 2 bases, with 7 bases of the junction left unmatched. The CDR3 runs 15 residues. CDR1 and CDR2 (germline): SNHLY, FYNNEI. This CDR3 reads CASRATQGTGNTIYF. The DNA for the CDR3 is TGTGCCAGCAGGGCGACACAGGGGACTGGAAACACCATATATTTT.

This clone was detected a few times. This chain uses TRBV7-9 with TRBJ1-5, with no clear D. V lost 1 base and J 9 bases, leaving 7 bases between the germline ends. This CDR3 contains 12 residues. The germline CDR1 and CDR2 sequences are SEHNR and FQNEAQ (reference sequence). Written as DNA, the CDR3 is TGTGCCAGCAGCTTAGGGGGAGGGCCCCAGCATTTT. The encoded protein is CASSLGGGPQHF.

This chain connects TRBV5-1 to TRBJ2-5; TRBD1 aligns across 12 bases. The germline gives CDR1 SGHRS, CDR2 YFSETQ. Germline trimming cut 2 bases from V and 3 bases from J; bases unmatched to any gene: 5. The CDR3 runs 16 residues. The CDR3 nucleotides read TGCGCCAGCAGCTTTCAAGGGACAGGGGGCGAAGAGACCCAGTACTTC. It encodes CASSFQGTGGEETQYF.

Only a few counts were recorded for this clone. CDR3 loop: CASSQDPGTGYGYTF. The CDR3 region has the DNA TGCGCCAGCAGCCAAGATCCAGGGACAGGGTATGGCTACACCTTC. The rearrangement links TRBV4-3 to TRBJ1-2, with 9 positions matching TRBD1. The CDR3 has 15 amino acids. Germline trimming cut 0 bases from V and 5 bases from J; bases unmatched to any gene: 4. In germline, CDR1 is LGHNA, CDR2 YSLEER.

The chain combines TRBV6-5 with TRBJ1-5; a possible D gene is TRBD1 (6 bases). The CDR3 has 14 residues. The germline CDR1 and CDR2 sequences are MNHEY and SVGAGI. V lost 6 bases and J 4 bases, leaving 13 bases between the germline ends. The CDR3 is CASSLTGWNQPQHF. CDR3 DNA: TGTGCCAGCAGCCTAACAGGGTGGAATCAGCCCCAGCATTTT.